The 5 T cell receptor beta chains given below trace back to one sample, sequenced in a study of blood T cell repertoires in COVID-19. TCRdb's table, derived via immunoSEQ multiplex PCR, lists solely in-frame clones and lacks some. In the table there are 150,000 to 200,000 clones, around 85% of which are singletons. Source material: peripheral blood. All receptors derive from a woman between 70 and 85 years old with acute or convalescent COVID-19.

The V gene is TRBV13, the J gene TRBJ1-1; the D gene is possibly TRBD1 (5 bases). Germline CDR1 reads PRHDT; CDR2 reads FYEKMQ (reference sequence). The CDR3 sequence is 16 residues long. Trimming took 0 bases from V and 3 from J, leaving 14 bases between them. CDR3 sequence reads: CASSLGAFWGDTEAFF. As DNA, the CDR3 is TGTGCCAGCAGCTTAGGGGCCTTTTGGGGCGACACTGAAGCTTTCTTT.

This sequence joins TRBV4-2 and TRBJ1-3; 7 positions agree with TRBD1. The CDR3 extends over 16 amino acids. Trimming cost V 3 bases and J 0 bases; bases outside gene matches: 5. The germline CDR1 and CDR2 sequences are LGHNA and YNFKEQ. This chain's CDR3 is CASSQPDRSSGNTIYF. The DNA for the CDR3 is TGTGCCAGCAGCCAGCCGGACAGGAGCTCTGGAAACACCATATATTTT.

The chain links TRBV27 to TRBJ2-1, with TRBD2 matching 10 bases. This CDR3 spans 15 amino acids. J gave up 4 bases and V 6 bases, and 6 bases lay outside the gene matches. Germline V gene lookup returns CDR1 MNHEY and CDR2 SMNVEV (reference sequence). The CDR3 bases are TGTGCCAGCAGGGTTCTAGCGGGAGTTTACAATGAGCAGTTCTTC. It is translated as CASRVLAGVYNEQFF.

The chain combines TRBV6-5 with TRBJ1-1; the D is unclear. V lost 8 bases and J lost 0, with 10 bases in between. The CDR3 has 13 residues. Germline-derived CDR1 and CDR2 are MNHEY and SVGAGI. As DNA, the CDR3 is TGTGCCAGCGGGCGCCTGATGAACACTGAAGCTTTCTTT. This codes for CASGRLMNTEAFF.

The CDR3 spells CASSFSGGDIQYF. Written as DNA, the CDR3 is TGTGCCAGCAGCTTTAGCGGGGGGGATATTCAGTACTTC. The chain links TRBV6-6 to TRBJ2-4; 11 bases are a match to TRBD2. The CDR3 consists of 13 residues. V lost 6 bases, J lost 10 bases, and 5 bases stayed unmatched. The germline CDR1 and CDR2 sequences are MNHNY and SVGAGI (reference sequence).